Following are 14 T cell receptor beta chains from one sample sequenced in a study of blood T cell repertoires in COVID-19. Clones were sequenced by immunoSEQ multiplex PCR, and TCRdb holds only the in-frame ones, with some missing. The sample includes some 170,000 clones, 70% to 90% of them seen just once. Sequencing used peripheral blood. Receptors were obtained from a man aged 35-49 years with acute or convalescent COVID-19.

The chain combines TRBV6-1 with TRBJ1-1; 7 nucleotides agree with TRBD1. The CDR3 runs to 15 residues. V dropped 1 base and J dropped 0; count of bases not matched to a gene: 2. Germline values: CDR1 MNHNS, CDR2 SASEGT. The CDR3 is CASSEVGTVNTEAFF. The CDR3 DNA reads TGTGCCAGCAGTGAAGTGGGGACAGTGAACACTGAAGCTTTCTTT.

CDR3 amino acids: CSASGRTASLYEQYF. CDR3 bases: TGCAGTGCTAGTGGGCGGACAGCTTCCCTCTACGAGCAGTACTTC. This rearrangement joins TRBV20-1 to TRBJ2-7; TRBD1 might be the D (6 bases). The CDR3 runs to 15 residues. In germline, CDR1 is DFQATT, CDR2 SNEGSKA (reference sequence). Trimming cost V 3 bases and J 3 bases, with 18 bases left between them.

The chain combines TRBV6-5 with TRBJ1-1; D is unresolved. The V end lost 6 bases, the J end lost 6 bases, and 8 bases lay between the germline ends. Germline V CDR1 and CDR2: MNHEY, SVGAGI. CDR3 length: 11 residues. This CDR3 reads CASRIAAEAFF. The CDR3 DNA sequence: TGTGCCAGCAGAATAGCCGCTGAAGCTTTCTTT.

The sample holds one count of this clone. Other nucleotide sequences from this sample produce the same CDR3. The chain joins TRBV18 to TRBJ1-5, with TRBD1 as a possible D gene (5 bases). The CDR3 contains 14 residues. The V and J ends lost 2 bases and 5 bases respectively, with 10 bases between them. Per the germline V gene, CDR1 is KGHSH and CDR2 is LQKENI. CDR3 nucleotides: TGTGCCAGCTCACCAGCGGGAGGGGATCAGCCCCAGCATTTT. Residues: CASSPAGGDQPQHF. Together with reference TRBV18 and TRBJ1-5, the CDR3 gives the full variable domain: NAGVMQNPRHLVRRRGQEARLRCSPMKGHSHVYWYRQLPEEGLKFMVYLQKENIIDESGMPKERFSAEFPKEGPSILRIQQVVRGDSAAYFCASSPAGGDQPQHFGDGTRLSIL.

V usage is TRBV9 and J usage is TRBJ1-2; 9 bases match TRBD1. Germline assignment: CDR1 SGDLS and CDR2 YYNGEE. The CDR3 consists of 17 residues. The trim removed 2 bases at V and 4 bases at J, leaving 12 bases unmatched. The CDR3 coding sequence is TGTGCCAGCAGCGTTGGAATAACAGGGGGCTCGGGCTATGGCTACACCTTC. Its protein product is CASSVGITGGSGYGYTF.

This rearrangement joins TRBV19 to TRBJ2-6, with a possible D match to TRBD2 (5 bases). Trimming removed 7 bases at V and 2 bases at J, with 15 bases between. Germline assignment: CDR1 LNHDA and CDR2 SQIVND (reference sequence). The CDR3 is 16 amino acids. DNA of the CDR3: TGTGCCAGTAACTCACGGAGGCCTACTGGGGCCAACGTCCTGACTTTC. This gives the protein CASNSRRPTGANVLTF.

The rearrangement links TRBV12-3 or TRBV12-4 to TRBJ2-7; 9 bases fit TRBD1. The CDR3 spans 12 residues. The V and J ends lost 5 bases and 9 bases, in that order; junction bases with no gene match: 5. The CDR3 DNA sequence: TGTGCCAGCAGTCCGGGACAGGGAGGGCAGTACTTC. Encoded protein: CASSPGQGGQYF.

The chain has TRBV6-5 and TRBJ1-2; TRBD1 aligns across 7 bases. The V gene's germline CDR1 is MNHEY and CDR2 SVGAGI. The CDR3 totals 13 residues. J was trimmed by 4 bases and V by 5 bases; bases with no gene match: 4. The CDR3 spells CASSTDRSYGYTF. CDR3 nucleotide sequence: TGTGCCAGCAGTACGGACAGGAGCTATGGCTACACCTTC.

This clone was picked up a small number of times. This sequence joins TRBV27 and TRBJ1-1, with TRBD1 as a possible D gene (5 bases). Germline V gene data show CDR1 as MNHEY and CDR2 as SMNVEV (reference sequence). The germline V and J ends were trimmed by 7 bases and 0 bases, with 15 bases remaining between them. CDR3 length: 15 amino acids. The CDR3 reads CASKPSDRLNTEAFF. As DNA, the CDR3 is TGTGCCAGCAAACCCTCAGACAGATTGAACACTGAAGCTTTCTTT.

The J gene is TRBJ2-7, the V gene TRBV6-5; tentative D call: TRBD2 (7 bases). CDR3 length: 13 amino acids. Germline lookup yields CDR1 MNHEY and CDR2 SVGAGI. V was clipped by 6 bases and J by 3 bases, with 12 bases between them. CDR3 nucleotide sequence: TGTGCCAGCAGACGGGGGGCCGACTACGAGCAGTACTTC. It encodes CASRRGADYEQYF.

The J gene is TRBJ1-1, the V gene TRBV9; weak D call: TRBD1 (5 bases). In germline, CDR1 is SGDLS, CDR2 YYNGEE. V gave up 0 bases and J gave up 1 base, with 22 bases separating them. The CDR3 is 19 residues long. This CDR3 reads CASSVDPHYNRRGNTEAFF. CDR3 nucleotide sequence: TGTGCCAGCAGCGTAGATCCCCACTACAACAGGAGAGGGAACACTGAAGCTTTCTTT.

A note on this clone: The same CDR3 also results from other DNA sequences found in this sample. The chain couples TRBV5-1 to TRBJ1-6; 8 bases map to TRBD1. Germline CDR1 is SGHRS and CDR2 is YFSETQ. This CDR3 has 14 residues. Trimming at V came to 1 base and at J to 7 bases, leaving 1 base not matched to a gene. The CDR3 nucleotides read TGCGCCAGCAGCTTGCAGGGGGCGAATTCACCCCTCCACTTT. It translates to CASSLQGANSPLHF.

The chain couples TRBV6-5 to TRBJ2-5; TRBD1 matches 10 bases. J lost 3 bases, V lost 6 bases, and 4 bases had no gene match. Per germline, CDR1 MNHEY and CDR2 SVGAGI. The length of the CDR3 is 14 residues. CDR3: CASRTGTGEETQYF. The DNA of the CDR3 is TGTGCCAGCAGAACCGGGACAGGGGAAGAGACCCAGTACTTC.

The V call is TRBV9, the J call TRBJ2-1; perhaps TRBD1 as D (6 bases). Trimming pared 4 bases from V and 1 base from J, leaving 12 bases between. CDR3 length: 15 amino acids. Germline values: CDR1 SGDLS, CDR2 YYNGEE. CDR3 DNA sequence: TGTGCCAGCAGCTCAGGGGTCCAATCCTACAATGAGCAGTTCTTC. Protein sequence: CASSSGVQSYNEQFF.